This is a list of T cell receptor beta chains from one sample in a study of blood T cell repertoires in COVID-19. Only in-frame clones appear in the TCRdb table, and some are missing; sequencing was by immunoSEQ multiplex PCR. Counted here are around 250,000 clones, around four fifths occurring once; the ten biggest clones make up approximately 1.8%. Specimen: peripheral blood. The receptor set was obtained from a man aged 25-45 years who had recovered from COVID-19. The CDR3 runs from the conserved cysteine through the conserved F or W. A D gene is named only where the DNA matches it firmly. For some rows the clone size is stated as once, few or many, or as a class when expanded; others skip it.

TRBV15	TRBJ1-1	NA	NA	CATARGDTEAFF	TGTGCCACCGCCCGGGGGGACACTGAAGCTTTCTTT
TRBV29-1	TRBJ2-3	NA	TRBD2	CSVAPGLAVDTQYF	TGCAGCGTTGCACCGGGACTAGCGGTTGATACGCAGTATTTT
TRBV7-8	TRBJ2-2	NA	NA	CASSLESEGDGNTGELFF	TGTGCCAGCAGCTTAGAATCAGAAGGGGATGGGAACACCGGGGAGCTGTTTTTT
TRBV12-3/TRBV12-4	TRBJ2-7	NA	NA	CASSSRGLYEQYF	TGTGCCAGCAGTTCCAGGGGCCTCTACGAGCAGTACTTC
TRBV2	TRBJ1-2	NA	NA	CASQEANYGYTF	TGTGCCAGCCAGGAGGCTAACTATGGCTACACCTTC
TRBV3-1/TRBV3-2	TRBJ1-4	once	NA	CASSQDLAARYEKLFF	TGTGCCAGCAGCCAAGATCTCGCGGCGAGATACGAAAAACTGTTTTTT
TRBV5-4	TRBJ2-1	NA	TRBD2	CASSLASGGAHEQFF	TGTGCCAGCAGCTTGGCTAGCGGGGGGGCTCATGAGCAGTTCTTC
TRBV6-6	TRBJ1-5	NA	TRBD1	CASSSGGASGNQPQHF	TGTGCCAGCAGTTCAGGGGGCGCGAGTGGCAATCAGCCCCAGCATTTT
TRBV5-1	TRBJ2-5	NA	NA	CASSLLPGEETQYF	TGCGCCAGCAGCTTGCTTCCAGGGGAAGAGACCCAGTACTTC
TRBV6-1	TRBJ1-5	NA	TRBD1	CASTDRARYTYQPQHF	TGTGCCAGCACTGACAGGGCCCGCTACACTTATCAGCCCCAGCATTTT
TRBV7-2	TRBJ2-5	NA	NA	CASSLALGTQYF	TGTGCCAGCAGCTTAGCGCTCGGGACCCAGTACTTC
TRBV24-1	TRBJ2-5	NA	NA	CATAEGAHQETQYF	TGTGCCACCGCGGAGGGGGCCCACCAAGAGACCCAGTACTTC
TRBV4-2	TRBJ1-5	NA	TRBD1	CASSQEGDRGAQGAQHF	TGTGCCAGCAGCCAAGAAGGGGACAGGGGGGCCCAGGGGGCCCAGCATTTT
TRBV2	TRBJ1-1	few	NA	CASRINREGSGEAFF	TGTGCCAGCAGGATTAACAGGGAGGGCTCGGGTGAAGCTTTCTTT
TRBV5-1	TRBJ1-1	NA	NA	CASSLDSEAFF	TGCGCCAGCAGCTTGGACAGTGAAGCTTTCTTT
TRBV10-1	TRBJ2-1	NA	NA	CASSDGAGATYNEQFF	TGCGCCAGCAGTGATGGTGCGGGGGCCACCTACAATGAGCAGTTCTTC
TRBV5-1	TRBJ1-4	NA	NA	CASSLDADLNEKLFF	TGCGCCAGCAGCTTGGATGCGGATCTTAATGAAAAACTGTTTTTT
TRBV10-2	TRBJ2-2	NA	NA	CASSEPRIFTGELFF	TGCGCCAGCAGTGAGCCCCGTATCTTCACCGGGGAGCTGTTTTTT
TRBV4-1	TRBJ2-1	NA	NA	CASSQGADYNEQFF	TGCGCCAGCAGCCAAGGCGCCGACTACAATGAGCAGTTCTTC
TRBV12-3/TRBV12-4	TRBJ2-5	NA	NA	CASSEGTRETQYF	TGTGCCAGCAGCGAGGGAACGAGGGAGACCCAGTACTTC
TRBV18	TRBJ1-2	once	NA	CASSAVNYGYTF	TGTGCCAGCTCAGCAGTTAACTATGGCTACACCTTC
TRBV3-1/TRBV3-2	TRBJ2-7	NA	TRBD2	CASSPGLAGGQYYF	TGTGCCAGCAGCCCGGGACTAGCGGGGGGGCAATACTACTTC
TRBV27	TRBJ2-2	NA	TRBD2	CASSRLLSTSGGNTGELFF	TGTGCCAGCAGTAGGCTCCTTTCGACTAGCGGGGGGAACACCGGGGAGCTGTTTTTT
TRBV28	TRBJ1-1	NA	NA	CASRGGATEAFF	TGTGCCAGCAGAGGGGGGGCCACTGAAGCTTTCTTT
TRBV6-5	TRBJ2-7	NA	TRBD1	CASSHGTGQLYEQYF	TGTGCCAGCAGTCACGGGACAGGGCAGCTCTACGAGCAGTACTTC
TRBV6-5	TRBJ2-5	NA	TRBD1	CASSPGTGGETQYF	TGTGCCAGCAGCCCCGGGACAGGGGGAGAGACCCAGTACTTC
TRBV19	TRBJ2-1	NA	NA	CASSFNRAIGNEQFF	TGTGCCAGTAGTTTCAACAGGGCCATTGGTAATGAGCAGTTCTTC
TRBV19	TRBJ1-5	NA	NA	CASSVVDPGSSDQPQHF	TGTGCCAGTAGTGTCGTCGATCCGGGTTCCTCAGATCAGCCCCAGCATTTT
TRBV5-6	TRBJ2-5	NA	NA	CASSLSGSGRETQYF	TGTGCCAGCAGCTTGAGTGGGTCGGGTCGGGAGACCCAGTACTTC